The following is a TCR beta chain sequence with its context. Primers: 60 Vbeta forward and 13 Jbeta reverse. Data came from immunoSEQ multiplex PCR; TCRdb stores just in-frame clones and leaves some out. The sample has about 170,000 clones, approximately 80% seen once. This entry comes from a study of cytomegalovirus exposure and HLA in healthy donors. The receptor comes from a male donor in good health and CMV-seronegative. The sequenced material came from PBMCs.

This CDR3 reads CASSPLGRAQSSYNEQFF. The CDR3 DNA reads as TGTGCCAGCTCACCACTGGGCAGGGCACAGAGCTCCTACAATGAGCAGTTCTTC. The chain has TRBV18 and TRBJ2-1; TRBD1 is a possible D gene (5 bases). The V gene lost 1 base and the J gene lost 0 bases, with 16 bases spanning the gap. The CDR3 covers 18 residues. Germline V gives CDR1 KGHSH, CDR2 LQKENI.